This T cell receptor (gamma chain) was profiled in a study of gamma-delta T cells after stem cell transplantation. This clone ranks as large. Other DNA sequences from this sample encode an identical CDR3 as well. TCRdb processed the RT-PCR reads again with the CATT caller. The repertoire holds about 560 gamma-chain clones, with over 15% as singletons. Germline V CDR1 and CDR2: VINAFY, YDVSNSKD. V shed 0 bases, J shed 8 bases, and the junction held 1 base outside the gene matches. CDR3 length: 11 residues. The clonotype comes from a human donor. It is not recorded whose cells these are; they may come from a transplant donor. The sequenced sample was gamma-delta T cells. The chain employs TRGV5 and TRGJ1 or TRGJ2. The J gene, left out of TCRdb, was set here by checking the DNA against germline. The CDR3 loop is CATWDRNKKLF. The CDR3 DNA is TGTGCCACCTGGGACAGGAATAAGAAACTCTTT.